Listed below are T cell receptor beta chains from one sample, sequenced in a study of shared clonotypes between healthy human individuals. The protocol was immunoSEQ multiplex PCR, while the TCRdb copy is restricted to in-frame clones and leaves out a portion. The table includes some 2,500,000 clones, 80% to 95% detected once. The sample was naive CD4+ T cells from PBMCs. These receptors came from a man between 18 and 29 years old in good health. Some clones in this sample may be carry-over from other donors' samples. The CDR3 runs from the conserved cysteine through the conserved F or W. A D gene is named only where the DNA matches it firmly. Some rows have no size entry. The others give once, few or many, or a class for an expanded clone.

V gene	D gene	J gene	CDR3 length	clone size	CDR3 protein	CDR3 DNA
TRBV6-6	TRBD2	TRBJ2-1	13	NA	CASIPSGYNEQFF	TGTGCCAGCATTCCTAGCGGATACAATGAGCAGTTCTTC
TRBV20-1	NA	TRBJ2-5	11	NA	CSASELETQYF	TGCAGTGCTAGCGAGCTGGAGACCCAGTACTTC
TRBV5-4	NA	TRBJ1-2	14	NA	CASSLAGTNYGYTF	TGTGCCAGCAGCTTGGCGGGGACTAACTATGGCTACACCTTC
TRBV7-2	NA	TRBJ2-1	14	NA	CASSLTWGDNEQFF	TGTGCCAGCAGCTTAACTTGGGGGGACAATGAGCAGTTCTTC
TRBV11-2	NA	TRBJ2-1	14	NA	CASSLSSGQNEQFF	TGTGCCAGCAGCTTAAGCTCGGGGCAGAATGAGCAGTTCTTC
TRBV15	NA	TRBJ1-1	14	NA	CATSRDGVWGEAFF	TGTGCCACCAGCAGAGATGGGGTGTGGGGTGAAGCTTTCTTT
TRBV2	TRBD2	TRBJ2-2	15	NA	CASKGGLAGAGELFF	TGTGCCAGCAAGGGGGGTCTAGCGGGCGCCGGGGAGCTGTTTTTT
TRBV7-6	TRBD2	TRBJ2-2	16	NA	CASRGAGGANTGELFF	TGTGCCAGCAGGGGAGCGGGGGGCGCGAACACCGGGGAGCTGTTTTTT
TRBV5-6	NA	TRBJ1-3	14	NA	CASSFAASGNTIYF	TGTGCCAGCAGCTTTGCCGCCTCTGGAAACACCATATATTTT
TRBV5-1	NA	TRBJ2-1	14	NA	CASRAGTTYNEQFF	TGCGCCAGCAGAGCCGGGACAACCTACAATGAGCAGTTCTTC
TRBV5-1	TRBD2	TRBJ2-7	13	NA	CASSLALAGPQYF	TGCGCCAGCAGCTTAGCACTAGCGGGGCCTCAGTACTTC
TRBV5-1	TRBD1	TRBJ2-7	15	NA	CASSLAQGALGEQYF	TGCGCCAGCAGCTTGGCGCAGGGGGCATTAGGGGAGCAGTACTTC
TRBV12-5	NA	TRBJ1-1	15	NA	CASGLVGPFGTEAFF	TGTGCTAGTGGTTTGGTTGGGCCTTTTGGGACTGAAGCTTTCTTT
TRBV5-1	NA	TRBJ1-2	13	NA	CASSLVGNYGYTF	TGCGCCAGCAGCTTGGTGGGCAACTATGGCTACACCTTC
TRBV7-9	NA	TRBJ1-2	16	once	CASSSQGRARIDGYTF	TGTGCCAGCAGCTCCCAGGGACGGGCCCGTATAGACGGCTACACCTTC
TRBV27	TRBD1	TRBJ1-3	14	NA	CASSLGQGTNTIYF	TGTGCCAGCAGTCTGGGACAGGGTACTAACACCATATATTTT
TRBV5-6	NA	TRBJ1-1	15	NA	CASSGRQVRATEAFF	TGTGCCAGCAGCGGGCGACAGGTTCGGGCCACTGAAGCTTTCTTT
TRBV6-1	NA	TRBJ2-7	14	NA	CASVKGTQGDEQYF	TGTGCCAGCGTCAAAGGGACTCAGGGCGACGAGCAGTACTTC
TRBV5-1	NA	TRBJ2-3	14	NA	CASSRGGDTDTQYF	TGCGCCAGCAGCAGGGGAGGAGACACAGATACGCAGTATTTT
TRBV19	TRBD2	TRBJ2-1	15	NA	CASSIPRGGINEQFF	TGTGCCAGTAGTATTCCGCGGGGGGGAATCAATGAGCAGTTCTTC
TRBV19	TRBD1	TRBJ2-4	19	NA	CASSTRQGIQIIAKNIQYF	TGTGCCAGTAGTACCCGACAGGGAATACAGATTATAGCCAAAAACATTCAGTACTTC
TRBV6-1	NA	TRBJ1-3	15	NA	CASSVTIQTGNTIYF	TGTGCCAGCAGTGTGACCATCCAAACGGGAAACACCATATATTTT
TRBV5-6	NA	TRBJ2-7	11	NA	CASSSIYEQYF	TGTGCCAGCAGTTCTATTTACGAGCAGTACTTC
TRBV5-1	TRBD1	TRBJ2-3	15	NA	CASSPGQVLTDTQYF	TGCGCCAGCAGCCCAGGACAGGTCCTCACAGATACGCAGTATTTT
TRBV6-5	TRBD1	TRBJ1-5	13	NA	CASRRTGGGPQHF	TGTGCCAGCAGAAGGACAGGGGGGGGGCCCCAGCATTTT
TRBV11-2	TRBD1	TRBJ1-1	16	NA	CASSLYPRDRNTEAFF	TGTGCCAGCAGCTTATATCCCAGGGACAGGAACACTGAAGCTTTCTTT
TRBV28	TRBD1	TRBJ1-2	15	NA	CASRGGTGEGYGYTF	TGTGCCAGCAGGGGGGGGACAGGGGAAGGGTATGGCTACACCTTC
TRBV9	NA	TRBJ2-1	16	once	CASSEEGRSSYNEQFF	TGTGCCAGCAGCGAGGAGGGCCGGAGCTCCTACAATGAGCAGTTCTTC
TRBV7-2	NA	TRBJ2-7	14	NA	CASSLERQSYEQYF	TGTGCCAGCAGCTTAGAAAGACAGTCCTACGAGCAGTACTTC
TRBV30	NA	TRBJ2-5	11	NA	CAWSVQETQYF	TGTGCCTGGAGCGTACAAGAGACCCAGTACTTC
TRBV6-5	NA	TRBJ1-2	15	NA	CASSYGSARNYGYTF	TGTGCCAGCAGTTACGGGTCCGCGCGGAACTATGGCTACACCTTC
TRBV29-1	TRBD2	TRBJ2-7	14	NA	CSARGLAGGVEQYF	TGCAGCGCCCGCGGACTAGCGGGAGGGGTCGAGCAGTACTTC
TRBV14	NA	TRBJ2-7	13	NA	CASSQVLVGEQYF	TGTGCCAGCAGCCAAGTCCTGGTGGGGGAGCAGTACTTC
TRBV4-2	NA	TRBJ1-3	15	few	CASSQDDKAGNTIYF	TGTGCCAGCAGCCAAGACGATAAAGCTGGAAACACCATATATTTT
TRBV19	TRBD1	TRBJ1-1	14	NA	CASSQDRGDPEAFF	TGTGCCAGTAGTCAGGACAGGGGCGACCCTGAAGCTTTCTTT
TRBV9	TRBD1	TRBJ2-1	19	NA	CASSALAPWTGSSYNEQFF	TGTGCCAGCAGCGCCTTAGCCCCTTGGACAGGGAGCTCCTACAATGAGCAGTTCTTC
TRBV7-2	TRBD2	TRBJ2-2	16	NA	CASSALAGGNTGELFF	TGTGCCAGCAGCGCCCTAGCGGGGGGGAACACCGGGGAGCTGTTTTTT
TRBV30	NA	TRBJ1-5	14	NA	CAWTPLTGNQPQHF	TGTGCCTGGACCCCCCTGACTGGCAATCAGCCCCAGCATTTT
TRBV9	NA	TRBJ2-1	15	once	CASRSRGSAYNEQFF	TGTGCCAGCAGGTCAAGGGGCAGCGCCTACAATGAGCAGTTCTTC
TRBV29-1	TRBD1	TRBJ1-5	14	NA	CSVTPGGRNQPQHF	TGCAGCGTCACCCCAGGGGGACGCAATCAGCCCCAGCATTTT
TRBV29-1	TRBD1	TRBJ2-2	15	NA	CSVRSTGEGTGELFF	TGCAGCGTTCGGAGCACAGGGGAAGGCACCGGGGAGCTGTTTTTT